The present T cell receptor (beta chain) was sequenced within a study of response to subunit inactivated influenza vaccine. Study results and limitations: The authors proposed limited new T cell recruitment per seasonal influenza vaccination.

This clonotype was seen at least ten times. Its matching antigen is unknown. The CDR3 totals 15 residues. V lost 5 bases to trimming and J lost 4 bases; unmatched junction nucleotides: 6. Looked up from germline, CDR1 is SNHLY and CDR2 is FYNNEI. TCRdb analysed the RT-PCR reads with MiXCR anew, one entry per CDR3 protein. This sample has hundreds of thousands of distinct CDR3 sequences; roughly 10% occur once, and the top ten carry 10% to 13%. The rearrangement uses TRBV2 and TRBJ2-1, with TRBD1 identical over 9 bases. The receptor was isolated from a man aged 45-65 years who received an inactivated influenza vaccine. The specimen was PBMCs from blood, collected on the day of vaccination. For the CDR3, the DNA is TGTGCCAGCAGTCCGGGACAGGGATTTTACAATGAGCAGTTCTTC. Its translation is CASSPGQGFYNEQFF.